This is a list of T cell receptor beta chains from one sample in a study of OX40 agonist ivuxolimab in advanced cancers. The repertoire was sequenced with immunoSEQ multiplex PCR; TCRdb's copy has only in-frame clones and lacks some. The data show tens of thousands of clones, over 75% seen once. The sequenced sample was CD4+ or CD8+ T cells sorted from blood, obtained in a trial of the OX40 agonist ivuxolimab. The origin of the receptors is an adult with an advanced solid tumor such as melanoma, head and neck, liver or kidney cancer. The CDR3 runs from the conserved cysteine through the conserved F or W. Fields, in order: V gene, J gene, D gene, clone size, CDR3 protein, CDR3 DNA. A D gene is named only where the DNA matches it firmly. Clone size is shown for a subset of rows, as once, few, many or a class of expanded clone.

TRBV9,TRBJ2-1,TRBD2,.,CASSGTSGRWPYNEQFF,TGTGCCAGCAGCGGGACTAGCGGGAGGTGGCCCTACAATGAGCAGTTCTTC
TRBV6-6,TRBJ1-2,.,.,CASSPDSDNYGYTF,TGTGCCAGCAGCCCAGACAGCGATAACTATGGCTACACCTTC
TRBV5-1,TRBJ2-7,.,.,CASSWANDDSDEQYF,TGCGCCAGCAGCTGGGCAAATGACGACAGCGACGAGCAGTACTTC
TRBV6-6,TRBJ1-5,.,once,CASRGGQPQHF,TGTGCCAGCAGGGGTGGGCAGCCCCAGCATTTT
TRBV29-1,TRBJ2-7,.,.,CSVGDKAYEQYF,TGCAGCGTTGGGGACAAGGCCTACGAGCAGTACTTC
TRBV9,TRBJ2-5,TRBD2,.,CASSAHSNQGEGQETQYF,TGTGCCAGCAGCGCCCACAGTAACCAAGGGGAGGGCCAAGAGACCCAGTACTTC
TRBV6-1,TRBJ2-3,.,.,CASRRVAGTTDTQYF,TGTGCCAGCAGGCGAGTTGCGGGCACGACAGATACGCAGTATTTT
TRBV2,TRBJ1-1,TRBD1,.,CASIVTGRTEAFF,TGTGCCAGCATCGTGACAGGGAGGACTGAAGCTTTCTTT
TRBV4-1,TRBJ2-7,.,once,CASSPSEASYEQYF,TGCGCCAGCAGCCCCTCCGAGGCCTCCTACGAGCAGTACTTC
TRBV13,TRBJ2-7,.,.,CASSPAGEVVDEQYF,TGTGCCAGCAGTCCGGCAGGGGAGGTTGTGGACGAGCAGTACTTC
TRBV4-2,TRBJ2-4,.,.,CASSQLGRDSENIQYF,TGTGCCAGCAGCCAATTAGGTAGGGACTCTGAAAACATTCAGTACTTC
TRBV28,TRBJ1-4,.,many,CASSFSMRVGEKLFF,TGTGCCAGCAGTTTTTCAATGAGGGTGGGCGAAAAACTGTTTTTT
TRBV2,TRBJ1-1,.,few,CASSDNPRPNTEAFF,TGTGCCAGCAGTGACAACCCAAGACCCAACACTGAAGCTTTCTTT
TRBV7-9,TRBJ2-4,TRBD1,.,CASSPSGTGKNIQYF,TGTGCCAGCAGCCCATCCGGGACAGGGAAAAACATTCAGTACTTC
TRBV6-5,TRBJ1-1,.,once,CASSYTPQGLNTEAFF,TGTGCCAGCAGTTACACCCCACAGGGTTTGAACACTGAAGCTTTCTTT
TRBV7-9,TRBJ1-6,.,.,CASSDPGSPLHF,TGTGCCAGCAGCGACCCCGGTTCACCCCTCCACTTT
TRBV6-6,TRBJ1-2,TRBD1,.,CASSYSTGRGASSF,TGTGCCAGCAGTTACTCGACGGGCAGGGGGGCATCTTCCTTC
TRBV19,TRBJ2-1,TRBD2,.,CASTLAGAYNEQFF,TGTGCCAGTACCCTAGCGGGGGCCTACAATGAGCAGTTCTTC
TRBV9,TRBJ2-3,TRBD2,.,CASSFRPAGFTDTQYF,TGTGCCAGCAGCTTCCGACCAGCGGGGTTCACAGATACGCAGTATTTT
TRBV19,TRBJ1-2,.,.,CASSPAGGWGYTF,TGTGCCAGTAGTCCCGCCGGGGGGTGGGGCTACACCTTC
TRBV6-5,TRBJ2-5,TRBD1,.,CASSYGSGGQETQYF,TGTGCCAGCAGTTACGGCTCAGGGGGCCAAGAGACCCAGTACTTC
TRBV7-3,TRBJ1-2,.,few,CASSLDQGWFGDGYTF,TGTGCCAGCAGCTTAGATCAGGGATGGTTCGGCGATGGCTACACCTTC
TRBV6-6,TRBJ2-7,TRBD1,few,CASSWRQGNEQYF,TGTGCCAGCAGTTGGCGACAGGGAAACGAGCAGTACTTC
TRBV27,TRBJ1-1,.,.,CASSSTYRVNTEAFF,TGTGCCAGCAGTTCTACCTACAGGGTTAACACTGAAGCTTTCTTT
TRBV7-3,TRBJ2-2,.,.,CASSLLGANTGELFF,TGTGCCAGCAGCTTATTAGGGGCGAACACCGGGGAGCTGTTTTTT
TRBV4-3,TRBJ1-6,.,.,CASSQDENSPLHF,TGCGCCAGCAGCCAAGATGAGAATTCACCCCTCCACTTT
TRBV25-1,TRBJ1-1,TRBD1,few,CASAYRGSGEAFF,TGTGCCAGCGCATACAGGGGATCAGGTGAAGCTTTCTTT
TRBV28,TRBJ2-5,.,.,CASSASSRRETQYF,TGTGCCAGCAGTGCCTCGAGTCGGAGAGAGACCCAGTACTTC
TRBV5-1,TRBJ1-4,.,.,CASSLGWGATNEKLFF,TGCGCCAGCAGCTTGGGTTGGGGAGCAACTAATGAAAAACTGTTTTTT
TRBV5-4,TRBJ1-4,.,once,CASSSGLAATNEKLFF,TGTGCCAGCAGCTCCGGGTTGGCTGCAACTAATGAAAAACTGTTTTTT
TRBV27,TRBJ2-1,TRBD2,.,CASSSWRENNEQFF,TGTGCCAGCAGTTCATGGCGGGAGAACAATGAGCAGTTCTTC
TRBV27,TRBJ1-5,.,.,CASSLRGIGQPQHF,TGTGCCAGCAGTTTAAGGGGGATAGGTCAGCCCCAGCATTTT
TRBV19,TRBJ1-1,.,.,CASSPNLNTEAFF,TGTGCCAGTAGTCCCAATTTGAACACTGAAGCTTTCTTT
TRBV13,TRBJ1-1,TRBD1,.,CASSPSGTAEEAFF,TGTGCCAGCAGCCCATCCGGGACAGCGGAAGAAGCTTTCTTT
TRBV27,TRBJ1-2,TRBD1,once,CASSWDSSIHKGYTF,TGTGCCAGCAGTTGGGACAGTAGTATTCATAAGGGCTACACCTTC
TRBV10-1,TRBJ2-7,TRBD2,.,CASNMAGTSGYEQYF,TGCGCCAGCAACATGGCCGGGACTAGCGGCTACGAGCAGTACTTC
TRBV27,TRBJ2-1,.,.,CASSSSLNEQFF,TGTGCCAGCAGTTCCTCCCTCAATGAGCAGTTCTTC
TRBV14,TRBJ2-3,TRBD1,.,CASSQLRGTGVDTQYF,TGTGCCAGCAGCCAACTCCGGGGGACAGGTGTAGATACGCAGTATTTT
TRBV9,TRBJ2-1,.,.,CASSVEADYNEQFF,TGTGCCAGCAGCGTAGAAGCGGACTACAATGAGCAGTTCTTC
TRBV5-4,TRBJ1-2,.,.,CASSFSGSHLYGYTF,TGTGCCAGCAGCTTCTCAGGGTCCCATCTCTATGGCTACACCTTC
TRBV27,TRBJ2-1,.,.,CASRFLSGPQFF,TGTGCCAGCAGATTCCTGAGCGGGCCGCAGTTCTTC
TRBV5-1,TRBJ2-5,.,.,CASSYTTGETQYF,TGCGCCAGCAGCTATACAACAGGGGAGACCCAGTACTTC
TRBV27,TRBJ2-7,.,few,CASSLVEAASYEQYF,TGTGCCAGCAGTTTGGTGGAGGCAGCCTCCTACGAGCAGTACTTC
TRBV19,TRBJ1-5,.,.,CASSIPSGYQPQHF,TGTGCCAGTAGTATCCCCAGTGGGTATCAGCCCCAGCATTTT
TRBV7-9,TRBJ2-1,.,.,CASKGYEQFF,TGTGCCAGCAAGGGGTATGAGCAGTTCTTC
TRBV2,TRBJ2-1,TRBD1,.,CASTLGLGQGSGNEQFF,TGTGCCAGCACTCTGGGACTTGGACAGGGGTCAGGCAATGAGCAGTTCTTC
TRBV10-2,TRBJ2-7,.,few,CASSDYEQYF,TGCGCCAGCAGTGACTACGAGCAGTACTTC